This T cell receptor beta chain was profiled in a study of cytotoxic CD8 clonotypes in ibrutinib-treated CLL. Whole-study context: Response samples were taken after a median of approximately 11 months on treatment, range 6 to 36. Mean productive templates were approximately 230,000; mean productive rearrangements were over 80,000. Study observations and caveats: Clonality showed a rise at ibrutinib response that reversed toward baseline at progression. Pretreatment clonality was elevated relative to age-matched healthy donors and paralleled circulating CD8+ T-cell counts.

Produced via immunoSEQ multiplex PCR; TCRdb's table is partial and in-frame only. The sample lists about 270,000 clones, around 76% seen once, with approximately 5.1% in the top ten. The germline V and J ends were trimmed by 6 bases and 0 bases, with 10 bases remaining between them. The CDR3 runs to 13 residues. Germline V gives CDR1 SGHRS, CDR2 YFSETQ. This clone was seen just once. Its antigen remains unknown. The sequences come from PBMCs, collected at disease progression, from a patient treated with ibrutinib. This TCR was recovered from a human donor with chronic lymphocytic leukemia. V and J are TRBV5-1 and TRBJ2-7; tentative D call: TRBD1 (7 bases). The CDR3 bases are TGCGCCAGCAACCAGGGGGGCTCCTACGAGCAGTACTTC. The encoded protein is CASNQGGSYEQYF.